This record concerns one TCR beta chain sequence. No antigen is known for it. TCR sequencing used cDNA made by reverse transcription of extracted RNA. The data were produced by immunoSEQ multiplex PCR, yet TCRdb's version contains in-frame clones alone and is incomplete. The table shows 100,000 to 150,000 clones, with roughly 57% occurring only once. The treatment denotes: oral pan-JAK inhibitor, 5-10 mg twice daily. This sample is part of a study of CD8+ T cells in alopecia areata. Overall study context: Each of the treated patients was given oral tofacitinib, 5 to 10 mg twice daily, for moderate-to-severe alopecia areata. Findings of the study overall: Lesional tissue from the scalp (especially in alopecia totalis/universalis) showed higher clonality than normal scalp.

This sample comprised CD4+ T cells sorted from blood, obtained at week 4, from a patient treated with tofacitinib. This sequence was found in a human donor with alopecia areata.

The chain's CDR3 is CASSQGQGTGGSDTQYF. The CDR3 DNA reads as TGTGCCAGCAGCCAAGGTCAAGGGACAGGGGGGTCAGATACGCAGTATTTT. The J gene is TRBJ2-3, the V gene TRBV4-2, with 11 bases that match TRBD1. The CDR3 runs to 17 residues. The trim removed 1 base at V and 4 bases at J, leaving 7 bases unmatched. Looked up from germline, CDR1 is LGHNA and CDR2 is YNFKEQ.